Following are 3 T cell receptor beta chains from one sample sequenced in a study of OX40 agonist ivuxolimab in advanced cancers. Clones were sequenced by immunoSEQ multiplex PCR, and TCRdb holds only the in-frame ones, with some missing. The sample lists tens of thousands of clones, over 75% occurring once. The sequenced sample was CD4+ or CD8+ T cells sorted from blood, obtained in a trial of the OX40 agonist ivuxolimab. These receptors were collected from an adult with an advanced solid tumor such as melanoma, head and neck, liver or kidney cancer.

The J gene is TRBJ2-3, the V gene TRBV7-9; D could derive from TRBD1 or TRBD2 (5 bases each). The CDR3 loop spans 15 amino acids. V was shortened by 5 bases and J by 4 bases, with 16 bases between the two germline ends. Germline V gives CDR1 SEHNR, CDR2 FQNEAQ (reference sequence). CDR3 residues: CASSRDGKGADTQYF. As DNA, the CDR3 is TGTGCCAGCAGCCGGGACGGCAAAGGCGCAGATACGCAGTATTTT.

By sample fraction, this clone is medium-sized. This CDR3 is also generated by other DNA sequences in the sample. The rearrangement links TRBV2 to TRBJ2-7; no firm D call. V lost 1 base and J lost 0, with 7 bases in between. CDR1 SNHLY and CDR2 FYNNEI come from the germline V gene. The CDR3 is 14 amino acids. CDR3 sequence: CASSEVAVSYEQYF. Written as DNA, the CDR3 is TGTGCCAGCAGTGAAGTGGCAGTCTCCTACGAGCAGTACTTC.

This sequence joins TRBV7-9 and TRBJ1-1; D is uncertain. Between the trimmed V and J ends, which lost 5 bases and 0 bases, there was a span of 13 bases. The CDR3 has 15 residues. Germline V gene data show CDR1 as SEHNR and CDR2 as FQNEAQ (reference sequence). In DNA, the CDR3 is TGTGCCAGCAGCCCCCGTGGGATTTTGAACACTGAAGCTTTCTTT. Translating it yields CASSPRGILNTEAFF.